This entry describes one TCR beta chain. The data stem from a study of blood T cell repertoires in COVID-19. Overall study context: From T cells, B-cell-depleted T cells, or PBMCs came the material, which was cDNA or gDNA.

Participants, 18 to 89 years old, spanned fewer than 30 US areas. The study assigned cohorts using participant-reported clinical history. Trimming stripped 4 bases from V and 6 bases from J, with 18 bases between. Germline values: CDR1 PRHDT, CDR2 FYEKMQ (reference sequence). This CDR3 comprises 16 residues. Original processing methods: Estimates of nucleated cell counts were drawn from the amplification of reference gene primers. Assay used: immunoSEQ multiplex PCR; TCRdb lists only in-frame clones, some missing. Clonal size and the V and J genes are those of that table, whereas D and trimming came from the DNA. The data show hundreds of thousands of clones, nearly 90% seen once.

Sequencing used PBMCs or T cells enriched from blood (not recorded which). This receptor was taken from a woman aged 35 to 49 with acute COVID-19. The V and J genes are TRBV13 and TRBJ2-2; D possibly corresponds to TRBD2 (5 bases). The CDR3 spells CASSSTLEPGPGELFF. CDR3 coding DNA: TGTGCCAGCAGCTCAACACTAGAACCAGGTCCCGGGGAGCTGTTTTTT.